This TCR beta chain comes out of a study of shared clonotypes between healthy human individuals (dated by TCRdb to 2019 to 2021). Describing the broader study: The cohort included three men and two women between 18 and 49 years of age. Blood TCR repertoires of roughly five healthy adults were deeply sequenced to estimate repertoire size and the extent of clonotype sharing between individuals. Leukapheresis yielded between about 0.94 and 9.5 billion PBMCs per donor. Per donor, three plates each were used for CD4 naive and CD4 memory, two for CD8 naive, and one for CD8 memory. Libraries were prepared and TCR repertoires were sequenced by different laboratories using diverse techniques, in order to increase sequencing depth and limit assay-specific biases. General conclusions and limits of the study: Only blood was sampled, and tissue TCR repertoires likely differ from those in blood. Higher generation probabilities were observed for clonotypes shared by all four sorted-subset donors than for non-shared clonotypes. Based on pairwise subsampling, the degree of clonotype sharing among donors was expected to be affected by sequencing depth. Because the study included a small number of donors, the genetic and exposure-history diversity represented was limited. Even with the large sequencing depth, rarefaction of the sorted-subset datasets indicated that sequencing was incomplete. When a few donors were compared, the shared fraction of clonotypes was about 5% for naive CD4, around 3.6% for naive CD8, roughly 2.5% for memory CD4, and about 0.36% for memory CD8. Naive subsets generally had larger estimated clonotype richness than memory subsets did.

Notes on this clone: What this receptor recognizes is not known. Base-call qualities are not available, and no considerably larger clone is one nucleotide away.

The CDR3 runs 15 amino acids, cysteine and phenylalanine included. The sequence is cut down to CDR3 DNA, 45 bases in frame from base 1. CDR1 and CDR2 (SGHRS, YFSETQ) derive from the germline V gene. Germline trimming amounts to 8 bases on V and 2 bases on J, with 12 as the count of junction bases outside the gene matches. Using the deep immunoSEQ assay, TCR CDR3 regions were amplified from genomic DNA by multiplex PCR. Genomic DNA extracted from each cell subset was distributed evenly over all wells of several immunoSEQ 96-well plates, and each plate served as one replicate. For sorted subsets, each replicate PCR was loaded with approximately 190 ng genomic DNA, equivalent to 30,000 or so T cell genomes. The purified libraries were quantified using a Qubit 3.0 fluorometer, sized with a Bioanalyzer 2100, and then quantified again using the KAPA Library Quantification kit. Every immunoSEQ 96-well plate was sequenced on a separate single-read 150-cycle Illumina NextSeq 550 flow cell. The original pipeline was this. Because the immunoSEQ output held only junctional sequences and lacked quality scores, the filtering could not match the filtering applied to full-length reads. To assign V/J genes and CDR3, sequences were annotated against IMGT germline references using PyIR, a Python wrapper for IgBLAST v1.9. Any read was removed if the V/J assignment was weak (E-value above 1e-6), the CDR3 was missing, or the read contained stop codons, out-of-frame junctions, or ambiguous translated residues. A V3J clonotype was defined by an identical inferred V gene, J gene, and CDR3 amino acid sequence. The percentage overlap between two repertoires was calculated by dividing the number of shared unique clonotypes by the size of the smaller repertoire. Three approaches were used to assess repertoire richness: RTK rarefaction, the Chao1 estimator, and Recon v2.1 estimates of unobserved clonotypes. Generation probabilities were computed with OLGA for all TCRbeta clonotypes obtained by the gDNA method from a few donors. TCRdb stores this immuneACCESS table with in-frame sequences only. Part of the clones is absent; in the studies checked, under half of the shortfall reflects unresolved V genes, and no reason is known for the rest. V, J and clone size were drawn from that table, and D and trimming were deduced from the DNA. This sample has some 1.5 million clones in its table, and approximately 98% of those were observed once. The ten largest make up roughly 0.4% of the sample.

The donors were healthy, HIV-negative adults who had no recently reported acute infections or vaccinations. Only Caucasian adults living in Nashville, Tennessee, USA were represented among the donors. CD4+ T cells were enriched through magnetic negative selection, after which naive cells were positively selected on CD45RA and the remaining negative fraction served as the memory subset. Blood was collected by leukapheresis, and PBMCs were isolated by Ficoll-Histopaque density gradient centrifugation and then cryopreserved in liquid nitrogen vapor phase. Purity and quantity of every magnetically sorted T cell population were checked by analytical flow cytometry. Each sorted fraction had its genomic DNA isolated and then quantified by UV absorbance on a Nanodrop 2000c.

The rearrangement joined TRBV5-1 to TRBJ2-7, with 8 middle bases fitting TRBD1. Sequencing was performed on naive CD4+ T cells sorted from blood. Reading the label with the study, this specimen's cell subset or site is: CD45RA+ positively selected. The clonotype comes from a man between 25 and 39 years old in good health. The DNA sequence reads TGCGCCAGTGCCCCTAGACAGGGGAGCACCTACGAGCAGTACTTC. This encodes CASAPRQGSTYEQYF. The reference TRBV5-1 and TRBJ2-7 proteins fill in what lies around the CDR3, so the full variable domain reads KAGVTQTPRYLIKTRGQQVTLSCSPISGHRSVSWYQQTPGQGLQFLFEYFSETQRNKGNFPGRFSGRQFSNSRSEMNVSTLELGDSALYLCASAPRQGSTYEQYFGPGTRLTVT.